This note documents a single T cell receptor (beta chain) sequence. This record belongs to a study of blood T cells in healthy people across ages. This CDR3 is 13 amino acids long. Germline CDR1 is ENHRY and CDR2 is SYGVKD. Next came a second PCR, run for about 7 to 12 cycles, which used a sample-barcoded 5' primer along with a J-beta primer mix. TCRdb used MiXCR to reprocess the 5' RACE reads, holding one entry per CDR3 protein. The sample has around 820,000 distinct CDR3 sequences; around a quarter are singletons. The data were also submitted as part of a second study, on T cells of mothers and their children. That paper notes: A slight, non-significant increase in overlap was found for related mother-child pairs relative to unrelated pairs.

Sequencing input: blood. This receptor was taken from a boy aged 5-17 years in good health. The chain couples TRBV10-3 to TRBJ2-5; 9 bases agree with TRBD2. The better agreement between TRBJ2-7 and the DNA end casts doubt on the J call. CDR3: CASSGLADYEQYF. The CDR3, as DNA: TGTGCCTCCTCGGGACTAGCCGACTACGAGCAGTACTTC.